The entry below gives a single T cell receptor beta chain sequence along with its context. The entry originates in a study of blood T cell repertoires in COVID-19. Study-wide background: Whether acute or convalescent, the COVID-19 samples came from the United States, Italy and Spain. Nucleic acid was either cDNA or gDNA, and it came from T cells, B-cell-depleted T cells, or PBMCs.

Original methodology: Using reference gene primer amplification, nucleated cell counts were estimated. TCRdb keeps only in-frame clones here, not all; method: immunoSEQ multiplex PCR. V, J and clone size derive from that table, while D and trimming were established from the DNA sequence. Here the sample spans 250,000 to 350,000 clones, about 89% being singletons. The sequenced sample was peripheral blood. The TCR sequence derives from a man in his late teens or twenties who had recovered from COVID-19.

Here the CDR3 DNA reads TGCGCCAGCAGTACCGGGACAGACTACAATGAGCAGTTCTTC. As protein: CASSTGTDYNEQFF. The J gene is TRBJ2-1, the V gene TRBV10-1, with 7 bases lining up with TRBD1. Trimming cost V 5 bases and J 3 bases; bases outside gene matches: 4. This CDR3 is built from 14 residues. Germline CDR1 reads WNHNN; CDR2 reads SYGVQD (reference sequence).